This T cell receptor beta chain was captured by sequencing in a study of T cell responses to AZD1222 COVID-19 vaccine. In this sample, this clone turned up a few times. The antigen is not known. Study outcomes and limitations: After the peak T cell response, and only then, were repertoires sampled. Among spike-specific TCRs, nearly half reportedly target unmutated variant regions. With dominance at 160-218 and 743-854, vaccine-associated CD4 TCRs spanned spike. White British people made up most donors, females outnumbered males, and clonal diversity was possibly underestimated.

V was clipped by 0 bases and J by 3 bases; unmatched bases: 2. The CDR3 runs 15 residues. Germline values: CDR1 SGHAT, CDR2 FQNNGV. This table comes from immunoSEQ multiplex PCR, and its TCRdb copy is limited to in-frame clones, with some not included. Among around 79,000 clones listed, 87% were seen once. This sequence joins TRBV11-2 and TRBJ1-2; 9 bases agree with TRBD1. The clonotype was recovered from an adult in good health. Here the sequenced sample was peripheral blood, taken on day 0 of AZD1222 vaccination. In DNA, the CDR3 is TGTGCCAGCAGCTTAGAGACAGGGGGTTACTATGGCTACACCTTC. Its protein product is CASSLETGGYYGYTF.